Listed here are 22 T cell receptor beta chains from one sample, sequenced in a study of T cell responses to AZD1222 COVID-19 vaccine. Assay: immunoSEQ multiplex PCR; the TCRdb copy retains only in-frame clones and omits some. Of over 45,000 clones in the sample, 60% to 85% were seen once. Sequencing was performed on peripheral blood, taken on day 0 of AZD1222 vaccination. The source is an adult in good health.

The V and J genes are TRBV5-4 and TRBJ1-1, with D tentatively TRBD1 (5 bases). Trimming took off 4 bases at V and 1 base at J, with 14 bases between the two ends. Germline V gene sequence: CDR1 SGHNT, CDR2 YYREEE (reference sequence). This CDR3 comprises 15 residues. The CDR3 sequence: CASSAGTFWNTEAFF. The CDR3 DNA sequence: TGTGCCAGCAGCGCGGGGACTTTCTGGAACACTGAAGCTTTCTTT. The whole variable domain, filled in from reference TRBV5-4 and TRBJ1-1, reads ETGVTQSPTHLIKTRGQQVTLRCSSQSGHNTVSWYQQALGQGPQFIFQYYREEENGRGNFPPRFSGLQFPNYSSELNVNALELDDSALYLCASSAGTFWNTEAFFGQGTRLTVV.

In its sample, this clone was seen a few times. This chain joins TRBV2 and TRBJ2-7; possible D gene TRBD1, 6 bases. The ends were cut back, 3 bases at V and 1 base at J, with 13 bases in the middle. Looked up from germline, CDR1 is SNHLY and CDR2 is FYNNEI. This CDR3 spans 15 amino acids. CDR3 bases: TGTGCCAGCAGTGATGACGGACAGAGATCCTACGAGCAGTACTTC. Amino acid sequence: CASSDDGQRSYEQYF.

J is TRBJ2-7 and V is TRBV7-9; 8 nucleotides match TRBD1. V shed 5 bases and J 0 bases; nucleotides not matched to a gene: 12. Germline V gene data show CDR1 as SEHNR and CDR2 as FQNEAQ (reference sequence). This CDR3 region has 17 residues. The CDR3 loop is CASSDPTTGGNSYEQYF. Written as DNA, the CDR3 is TGTGCCAGCAGCGACCCCACAACAGGGGGAAACTCCTACGAGCAGTACTTC.

CDR3: CASSGTGGYVGEKLFF. The CDR3 region has the DNA TGTGCCAGTTCCGGGACAGGGGGCTATGTCGGTGAAAAACTGTTTTTT. This chain joins TRBV5-6 and TRBJ1-4, with TRBD1 matching 12 bases. Unmatched junction bases numbered 12, after V lost 8 bases and J lost 7 bases. The germline CDR1 and CDR2 sequences are SGHDT and YYEEEE. The CDR3 loop spans 16 amino acids.

This clone was seen only a few times. The chain combines TRBV19 with TRBJ2-2; TRBD2 might be the D (6 bases). Trimming removed 4 bases at V and 0 bases at J, with 9 bases between. The CDR3 contains 15 residues. Germline values: CDR1 LNHDA, CDR2 SQIVND (reference sequence). CDR3 nucleotide sequence: TGTGCCAGTAGTAGCGGGGCTGCGAACACCGGGGAGCTGTTTTTT. Protein sequence: CASSSGAANTGELFF.

This rearrangement joins TRBV27 to TRBJ1-5; unclear D gene. CDR1 and CDR2 from the germline V gene are MNHEY and SMNVEV (reference sequence). V was pared by 8 bases and J by 5 bases, with 10 bases between. This CDR3 spans 12 amino acids. CDR3 sequence: CASSDYDQPQHF. CDR3 coding DNA: TGTGCCAGCTCGGACTATGATCAGCCCCAGCATTTT.

This clone was seen a single time. The chain joins TRBV11-2 to TRBJ2-1, with D tentatively TRBD2 (6 bases). The V gene lost 1 base and the J gene lost 2 bases, with 6 bases spanning the gap. The V gene's germline CDR1 is SGHAT and CDR2 FQNNGV. This CDR3 is built from 14 residues. The CDR3 spells CASSLASAYNEQFF. DNA for the CDR3: TGTGCCAGCAGCTTAGCTAGCGCCTACAATGAGCAGTTCTTC.

The CDR3 here is CASSEGQGSYEQYF. The CDR3 region has the DNA TGCGCCAGCAGTGAGGGGCAGGGAAGCTACGAGCAGTACTTC. This chain uses TRBV10-1 with TRBJ2-7; weak D call: TRBD1 (5 bases). Deletions cut 2 bases from V and 3 bases from J, with 11 bases between. This CDR3 region has 14 residues. Germline V CDR1 and CDR2: WNHNN, SYGVQD (reference sequence).

This chain links TRBV2 with TRBJ2-7, with a tentative D call TRBD1 (6 bases). In germline, CDR1 is SNHLY, CDR2 FYNNEI. V dropped 3 bases and J dropped 3 bases, with 12 bases sitting between them. This CDR3 is built from 14 residues. CDR3 sequence (DNA): TGTGCCAGCAGTGAGGGGGTCAGGGGCTACGAGCAGTACTTC. Protein sequence: CASSEGVRGYEQYF.

This chain links TRBV27 with TRBJ2-5; possibly TRBD2 for D (6 bases). CDR1 is MNHEY and CDR2 is SMNVEV in the germline V gene (reference sequence). V shed 4 bases and J shed 4 bases, with 10 bases lying between them. The CDR3 runs 13 residues. In DNA, the CDR3 is TGTGCCAGCAGTTCCCTAGCGTCAGAGACCCAGTACTTC. Translated: CASSSLASETQYF.

The count of this clone is one. The V gene is TRBV2, the J gene TRBJ1-3; no clear D. V lost 6 bases and J 4 bases, leaving 7 bases between the germline ends. This CDR3 contains 12 residues. The germline gives CDR1 SNHLY, CDR2 FYNNEI. CDR3 region: CASRGDGNTIYF. CDR3 nucleotides: TGTGCCAGCAGGGGTGACGGAAACACCATATATTTT.

The genes are TRBV27 and TRBJ1-4, with D hard to call. The CDR3 extends over 13 amino acids. Germline V gene sequence: CDR1 MNHEY, CDR2 SMNVEV (reference sequence). Between the trimmed V and J ends, which lost 3 bases and 4 bases, there was a span of 6 bases. CDR3 coding DNA: TGTGCCAGCAGTTTGGCTTTTAATGAAAAACTGTTTTTT. This translates into CASSLAFNEKLFF.

The chain has TRBV30 and TRBJ1-4; D perhaps matches TRBD1 (6 bases). The V gene's germline CDR1 is GTSNPN and CDR2 SVGIG (reference sequence). V was pared by 2 bases and J by 8 bases, with 9 bases between. The CDR3 has 12 amino acids. The CDR3 region is CAWSSGVEKLFF. The CDR3 bases are TGTGCCTGGAGTTCAGGGGTCGAAAAACTGTTTTTT.

V gene TRBV6-5 combines with J gene TRBJ2-1; no reliable D call. Germline assignment: CDR1 MNHEY and CDR2 SVGAGI. CDR3 length: 15 amino acids. The V gene lost 6 bases and the J gene lost 0 bases, with 12 bases spanning the gap. DNA of the CDR3: TGTGCCAGCAGATCCGACGGCAGCTCCTACAATGAGCAGTTCTTC. Translated: CASRSDGSSYNEQFF.

This sequence joins TRBV7-2 and TRBJ2-7; perhaps D is TRBD1 or TRBD2 (6 bases each). The germline CDR1 and CDR2 sequences are SGHTA and FQGNSA. The V end lost 3 bases, the J end lost 4 bases, and 13 bases lay between the germline ends. CDR3 length: 14 amino acids. The DNA for the CDR3 is TGTGCCAGCAGCTTGGTTGGGGGGCAATACGAGCAGTACGTC. Protein sequence: CASSLVGGQYEQYV.

This sequence joins TRBV27 and TRBJ1-2; D unresolved. The CDR3 runs to 15 residues. V lost 2 bases and J lost 2, with 12 bases in between. Germline values: CDR1 MNHEY, CDR2 SMNVEV (reference sequence). The CDR3 protein is CASSLGPGLNYGYTF. CDR3 nucleotide sequence: TGTGCCAGCAGTTTAGGGCCGGGTTTAAACTATGGCTACACCTTC.

This chain joins TRBV14 and TRBJ2-5; D perhaps matches TRBD2 (7 bases). Trimming took 0 bases from V and 4 from J, leaving 12 bases between them. Germline-derived CDR1 and CDR2 are SGHDN and FVKESK. The CDR3 consists of 15 residues. CDR3 sequence (DNA): TGTGCCAGCAGCCAAGATAGGGGGGGAGTAGAGACCCAGTACTTC. It is translated as CASSQDRGGVETQYF.

This clone showed up just a few times. Its ends do not fully match the called genes, so a read error is possible. This chain uses TRBV7-7 with TRBJ2-5, with TRBD2 as a possible D gene (5 bases). Germline CDR1 is SSHAT and CDR2 is FNYEAQ (reference sequence). The CDR3 length is 13 residues. Written as DNA, the CDR3 is TGTGCTAGCAGCTTAGCGAGCAGAGAGACCCAGTACTTC. Protein product: CASSLASRETQYF.

Only a few counts were recorded for this clone. The chain employs TRBV2 and TRBJ2-1; the D is unclear. V gave up 3 bases and J gave up 5 bases, with 8 bases separating them. The CDR3 is 13 residues long. Germline V gene lookup returns CDR1 SNHLY and CDR2 FYNNEI. The CDR3 sequence: CASSDFANNEQFF. In nucleotides, the CDR3 is TGTGCCAGCAGTGATTTTGCGAACAATGAGCAGTTCTTC.

This clone was observed a handful of times. The rearrangement links TRBV2 to TRBJ2-1, with 7 positions matching TRBD2. The CDR3 runs 16 residues. Trimming removed 3 bases from V and 0 bases from J; junction bases left unmatched: 5. Germline CDR1 reads SNHLY; CDR2 reads FYNNEI. CDR3 nucleotide sequence: TGTGCCAGCAGTGATTATGGCGGGAGCTCCTACAATGAGCAGTTCTTC. It translates to CASSDYGGSSYNEQFF.

V gene TRBV19 combines with J gene TRBJ1-2; no clear D gene. The CDR3 has 12 residues. Per the germline V gene, CDR1 is LNHDA and CDR2 is SQIVND (reference sequence). V lost 7 bases and J 8 bases, leaving 14 bases between the germline ends. The CDR3 nucleotides are TGTGCCAGTATAGGGCGGTTGGAAGGCTACACCTTC. Amino acids: CASIGRLEGYTF. The complete variable domain, with remaining parts taken from reference TRBV19 and TRBJ1-2, reads DGGITQSPKYLFRKEGQNVTLSCEQNLNHDAMYWYRQDPGQGLRLIYYSQIVNDFQKGDIAEGYSVSREKKESFPLTVTSAQKNPTAFYLCASIGRLEGYTFGSGTRLTVV.

V gene TRBV15 combines with J gene TRBJ1-2; D call uncertain. This CDR3 is built from 17 residues. Per the germline V gene, CDR1 is LNHNV and CDR2 is YYDKDF (reference sequence). Deletions cut 0 bases from V and 3 bases from J, with 17 bases between. CDR3 loop: CATSRDYEYFQYYGYTF. Here the CDR3 DNA reads TGTGCCACCAGCAGAGATTATGAGTATTTCCAATACTATGGCTACACCTTC.